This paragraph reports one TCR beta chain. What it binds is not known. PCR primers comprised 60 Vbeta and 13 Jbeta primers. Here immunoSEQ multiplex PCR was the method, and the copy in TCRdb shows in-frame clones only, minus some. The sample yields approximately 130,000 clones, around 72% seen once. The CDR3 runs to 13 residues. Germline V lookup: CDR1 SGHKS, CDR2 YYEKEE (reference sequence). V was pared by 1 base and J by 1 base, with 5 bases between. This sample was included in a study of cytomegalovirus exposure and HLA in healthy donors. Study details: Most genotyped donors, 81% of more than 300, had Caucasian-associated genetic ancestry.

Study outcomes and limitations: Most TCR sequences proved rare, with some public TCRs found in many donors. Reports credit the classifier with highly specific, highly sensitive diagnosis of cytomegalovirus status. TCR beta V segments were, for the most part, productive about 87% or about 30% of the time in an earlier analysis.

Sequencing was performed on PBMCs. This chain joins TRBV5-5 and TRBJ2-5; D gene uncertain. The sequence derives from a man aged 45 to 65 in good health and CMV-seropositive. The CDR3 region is CASSLRSQETQYF. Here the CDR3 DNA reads TGTGCCAGCAGCTTGAGGAGCCAAGAGACCCAGTACTTC.